This is a list of T cell receptor beta chains from one sample in a study of Ad26.COV2.S vaccination and SARS-CoV-2 variants. TCRdb's table, derived via immunoSEQ multiplex PCR, lists solely in-frame clones and lacks some. The sample has hundreds of thousands of clones, about nine tenths seen once. This specimen consisted of peripheral blood, obtained in a trial of Ad26.COV2.S vaccine versus placebo. The receptors here all came from a person aged 18-65 years who received the Ad26.COV2.S COVID-19 vaccine or a placebo. Both conserved end residues are part of each CDR3. A D gene is named only where the DNA matches it firmly. The size of a clone is reported for some rows only, either as once, few or many, or as a class for expanded clones.

TRBV7-9	NA	TRBJ1-1	NA	CASSEGGVGTEAFF	TGTGCCAGCAGCGAAGGAGGGGTTGGGACTGAAGCTTTCTTT
TRBV28	NA	TRBJ1-6	NA	CASSPGVLSSYNSPLHF	TGTGCCAGCAGCCCAGGGGTACTGAGCTCCTATAATTCACCCCTCCACTTT
TRBV7-9	NA	TRBJ1-5	NA	CASSPDRNNQPQHF	TGTGCCAGCAGCCCAGACAGAAACAATCAGCCCCAGCATTTT
TRBV27	once	TRBJ2-1	TRBD1	CASSNRDSFYNEQFF	TGTGCCAGCAGTAACCGGGACAGCTTCTACAATGAGCAGTTCTTC
TRBV6-5	NA	TRBJ1-1	TRBD1	CASSYSRQGTEAFF	TGTGCCAGCAGTTACTCGAGACAGGGCACTGAAGCTTTCTTT
TRBV6-5	NA	TRBJ1-5	TRBD1	CASSYDWTGLNQPQHF	TGTGCCAGCAGTTACGATTGGACAGGCCTCAATCAGCCCCAGCATTTT
TRBV14	few	TRBJ1-1	NA	CASSIRDRGRTEAFF	TGTGCCAGCAGCATACGGGACCGAGGCAGAACTGAAGCTTTCTTT
TRBV7-9	NA	TRBJ2-1	NA	CASSLVLNEQFF	TGTGCCAGCAGCTTGGTGCTTAATGAGCAGTTCTTC
TRBV25-1	few	TRBJ1-6	NA	CASRSGRLNSPLHF	TGTGCCAGCCGATCCGGACGGCTAAATTCACCCCTCCACTTT
TRBV30	NA	TRBJ2-3	TRBD2	CAGLIAGPTDTQYF	TGTGCCGGACTCATAGCGGGGCCCACAGATACGCAGTATTTT
TRBV7-9	NA	TRBJ2-5	NA	CASSLGVSSETQYF	TGTGCCAGCAGCTTAGGGGTTAGCTCGGAGACCCAGTACTTC
TRBV3-1/TRBV3-2	once	TRBJ2-1	NA	CASSQPTAGHFTDEQFF	TGTGCCAGCAGCCAGCCCACGGCCGGGCACTTCACGGATGAGCAGTTCTTC
TRBV4-1	NA	TRBJ1-1	NA	CASSQTGGMNTEAFF	TGCGCCAGCAGCCAAACAGGAGGGATGAACACTGAAGCTTTCTTT
TRBV6-5	NA	TRBJ2-5	TRBD2	CASSSTSWRRETQYF	TGTGCCAGCAGTTCGACTAGCTGGAGGAGAGAGACCCAGTACTTC
TRBV7-6	few	TRBJ1-1	NA	CASSLRAGANTEAFF	TGTGCCAGCAGCTTAAGGGCAGGGGCGAACACTGAAGCTTTCTTT
TRBV7-6	NA	TRBJ1-2	NA	CASSLNGVGNGYTF	TGTGCCAGCAGCTTAAACGGGGTTGGGAATGGCTACACCTTC
TRBV20-1	NA	TRBJ2-5	TRBD1	CSATRDRHPDF	TGCAGTGCTACACGGGACAGGCATCCCGACTTC
TRBV6-5	NA	TRBJ1-1	NA	CASSFLNRVGLEAFF	TGTGCCAGCAGTTTTCTGAACAGGGTGGGCTTAGAAGCTTTCTTT
TRBV28	NA	TRBJ2-7	TRBD1	CASSLPDRGSEQYF	TGTGCCAGCAGTCTCCCCGACAGGGGAAGCGAGCAGTACTTC
TRBV19	once	TRBJ1-3	NA	CASSIRARAGNTIYF	TGTGCCAGTAGTATACGGGCCCGGGCTGGAAACACCATATATTTT
TRBV15	NA	TRBJ2-1	NA	CATSRDPGAGSYNEQFF	TGTGCCACCAGCAGAGATCCGGGGGCCGGATCCTACAATGAGCAGTTCTTC
TRBV30	NA	TRBJ2-5	NA	CAWTLRNRETQYF	TGTGCCTGGACACTGAGAAATAGGGAGACCCAGTACTTC
TRBV6-2/TRBV6-3	NA	TRBJ2-7	TRBD1	CASSVHSGTDHYEQYF	TGTGCCAGCAGTGTACACTCCGGGACAGACCACTACGAGCAGTACTTC
TRBV25-1	NA	TRBJ2-1	NA	CASSDRGIYEQFF	TGTGCCAGCAGTGATCGGGGAATCTATGAGCAGTTCTTC
TRBV12-5	NA	TRBJ2-7	NA	CASGPGWAGDYYEQYF	TGTGCTAGTGGCCCCGGATGGGCAGGGGACTACTACGAGCAGTACTTC
TRBV19	NA	TRBJ2-7	NA	CASSPRQNYEQYF	TGTGCCAGTAGTCCTCGGCAGAACTACGAGCAGTACTTC
TRBV18	NA	TRBJ1-5	NA	CASSPSGNDQPQHF	TGTGCCAGCTCACCATCAGGGAACGATCAGCCCCAGCATTTT
TRBV30	NA	TRBJ1-2	NA	CAWSLDNGEGYTF	TGTGCCTGGAGTCTGGACAACGGGGAAGGCTACACCTTC
TRBV27	NA	TRBJ2-5	NA	CASSLSGGQLETQYF	TGTGCCAGCAGTTTATCCGGGGGGCAACTGGAGACCCAGTACTTC
TRBV19	NA	TRBJ1-5	TRBD1	CASSGRTGGNQPQHF	TGTGCCAGTAGTGGAAGGACAGGGGGTAATCAGCCCCAGCATTTT
TRBV19	few	TRBJ1-5	NA	CASRQKSYSNQPQHF	TGTGCCAGTAGACAGAAATCATATAGCAATCAGCCCCAGCATTTT
TRBV11-3	NA	TRBJ2-3	NA	CASSLADLGDTQYF	TGTGCCAGCAGCTTGGCAGACTTGGGAGATACGCAGTATTTT
TRBV10-3	once	TRBJ2-5	TRBD2	CAISPLAAQETQYF	TGTGCCATCAGTCCGCTAGCGGCACAAGAGACCCAGTACTTC
TRBV4-3	NA	TRBJ1-1	NA	CASSQDPGSTEAFF	TGCGCCAGCAGCCAAGACCCGGGTTCCACTGAAGCTTTCTTT
TRBV25-1	once	TRBJ2-7	NA	CASSQGYEQYF	TGTGCCAGCAGCCAGGGATACGAGCAGTACTTC
TRBV7-9	NA	TRBJ1-4	NA	CASSPDGGNEKLFF	TGTGCCAGCAGCCCGGACGGAGGTAATGAAAAACTGTTTTTT
TRBV30	NA	TRBJ1-6	NA	CAWARLTGKGPLHF	TGTGCCTGGGCAAGACTCACAGGGAAGGGTCCCCTCCACTTT
TRBV18	NA	TRBJ2-5	TRBD2	CASSPTTSGGETQYF	TGTGCCAGCTCACCGACAACTAGCGGCGGGGAGACCCAGTACTTC
TRBV19	once	TRBJ2-1	TRBD1	CASARGSPGEQFF	TGTGCCAGTGCCAGGGGGTCCCCGGGTGAGCAGTTCTTC
TRBV5-1	NA	TRBJ2-2	TRBD1	CASSPTGSPGELFF	TGCGCCAGCAGCCCGACAGGGTCCCCCGGGGAGCTGTTTTTT
TRBV20-1	NA	TRBJ2-3	NA	CSASAGLVSTDTQYF	TGCAGTGCTAGTGCAGGGTTGGTCAGCACAGATACGCAGTATTTT
TRBV6-5	NA	TRBJ1-1	NA	CASRMGQNTEAFF	TGTGCCAGCAGAATGGGACAGAACACTGAAGCTTTCTTT
TRBV18	once	TRBJ2-1	TRBD2	CASSPRLAGLNNEQFF	TGTGCCAGCTCACCAAGGCTAGCGGGGTTGAACAATGAGCAGTTCTTC
TRBV7-8	NA	TRBJ1-4	NA	CASSLRSTNEKLFF	TGTGCCAGCAGCCTCCGCTCAACTAATGAAAAACTGTTTTTT
TRBV18	few	TRBJ1-1	TRBD1	CASSPNRGSDTEAFF	TGTGCCAGCTCACCAAACAGGGGATCAGACACTGAAGCTTTCTTT
TRBV7-8	few	TRBJ2-5	TRBD2	CASSPRSAGGQETQYF	TGTGCCAGCAGCCCGAGGTCAGCGGGGGGCCAAGAGACCCAGTACTTC
TRBV5-5	few	TRBJ1-5	NA	CASSFSGEDNQPQHF	TGTGCCAGCAGCTTTTCGGGGGAAGACAATCAGCCCCAGCATTTT
TRBV7-9	NA	TRBJ2-3	NA	CASSLDELDTQYF	TGTGCCAGCAGCTTAGATGAGTTGGATACGCAGTATTTT
TRBV7-2	NA	TRBJ2-1	NA	CASSSAFVEQFF	TGTGCCAGCAGCTCCGCTTTTGTCGAGCAGTTCTTC
TRBV30	NA	TRBJ1-5	NA	CAWSGGRDQPQHF	TGTGCCTGGAGTGGTGGCAGAGATCAGCCCCAGCATTTT
TRBV30	NA	TRBJ2-1	TRBD2	CAWRVAGGGVHEQFF	TGTGCCTGGAGAGTAGCGGGGGGTGGGGTCCATGAGCAGTTCTTC
TRBV7-9	NA	TRBJ1-2	TRBD1	CASSLTGTGGAGNYGYTF	TGTGCCAGCAGCTTAACCGGGACAGGGGGCGCGGGAAACTATGGCTACACCTTC